This T cell receptor (beta chain) was observed in a study of Ad26.COV2.S vaccination and SARS-CoV-2 variants. Germline loops: CDR1 SGHAT, CDR2 FQNNGV. The V gene lost 7 bases and the J gene lost 6 bases, with 15 bases spanning the gap. The CDR3 covers 13 residues. On this clone itself: The antigen is undetermined.

Study results and caveats: Measures of TCR breadth and depth may have fallen short of total T cell responses.

Libraries were prepared by immunoSEQ multiplex PCR; TCRdb keeps only in-frame clonotypes and omits some of them. The sample contains about 140,000 clones, roughly 88% of which appear only once. The origin of this receptor is a human donor who had recovered from COVID-19. The chain has TRBV11-2 and TRBJ1-1; D is perhaps TRBD1 (5 bases). The material sequenced was peripheral blood, taken after recovery from COVID-19. In nucleotides, the CDR3 is TGTGCCAGCACCTATGGGGGGTCCTCTGAAGCTTTCTTT. Translation gives CASTYGGSSEAFF.